This is a list of T cell receptor beta chains from one sample in a study of cytotoxic CD8 clonotypes in ibrutinib-treated CLL. Sequencing was performed with immunoSEQ multiplex PCR; in TCRdb, only in-frame clones are kept and a portion is missing. The sample carries about 300,000 clones, roughly 76% recorded once. This specimen was PBMCs, taken at disease progression, from a patient treated with ibrutinib. The receptors were gathered from a human donor with chronic lymphocytic leukemia. The conserved cysteine and the conserved F or W are not part of the CDR3 here.

j_call: TRBJ2-5; v_call: TRBV11-2; cdr3_aa: ASSLVRSGGQETQY
j_call: TRBJ2-3; v_call: TRBV27; cdr3_aa: ASSSTPGTGVTDTQY
j_call: TRBJ1-2; v_call: TRBV7-9; cdr3_aa: ASSPHIPGTGKAGYT
j_call: TRBJ2-5; v_call: TRBV2; cdr3_aa: ASSESLRGWETQY
j_call: TRBJ1-1; v_call: TRBV5-8; cdr3_aa: ASSIWTANTEAF
j_call: TRBJ1-1; v_call: TRBV5-4; cdr3_aa: ASSGSQGRSEEAF
j_call: TRBJ2-3; v_call: TRBV7-2; cdr3_aa: ASSQVKGTQY
j_call: TRBJ1-1; v_call: TRBV28; cdr3_aa: ATNYAGYTEAF
j_call: TRBJ1-2; v_call: TRBV6-5; cdr3_aa: ASSYSAGLYGYT
j_call: TRBJ2-1; v_call: TRBV10-1; cdr3_aa: ASSEWTNNEQF
j_call: TRBJ1-2; v_call: TRBV28; cdr3_aa: ASSPPGEYGAGLYGYT
j_call: TRBJ2-5; v_call: TRBV10-3; cdr3_aa: AIRMGGRETQY
j_call: TRBJ2-5; v_call: TRBV27; cdr3_aa: ASSLGVQETQY
j_call: TRBJ2-7; v_call: TRBV6-6; cdr3_aa: ASKGGLGGAEQY
j_call: TRBJ2-3; v_call: TRBV9; cdr3_aa: ASSEGLPGADTQY
j_call: TRBJ2-3; v_call: TRBV5-1; cdr3_aa: ASSRTTDTQY
j_call: TRBJ2-2; v_call: TRBV4-1; cdr3_aa: ASNLAVLSNTGELF
j_call: TRBJ1-5; v_call: TRBV15; cdr3_aa: ATSRADVYSNQPQH
j_call: TRBJ1-3; v_call: TRBV5-1; cdr3_aa: ASSLAGGSGNTIY
j_call: TRBJ2-3; v_call: TRBV5-1; cdr3_aa: ASSLGQGHTDTQY
j_call: TRBJ2-4; v_call: TRBV20-1; cdr3_aa: SGGAKNIQY
j_call: TRBJ1-2; v_call: TRBV5-4; cdr3_aa: ASSLKTGAKGYT
j_call: TRBJ1-1; v_call: TRBV4-2; cdr3_aa: ASSQDGTGRDTEAF
j_call: TRBJ2-3; v_call: TRBV4-3; cdr3_aa: ASSRFGGSSSTDTQY